These 14 T cell receptor beta chains originate from one sample sequenced in a study of liver allograft versus peripheral blood T cells. Whole-study context: Blood and transplanted-liver T cell receptor repertoires from recipients were compared.

MiXCR, applied by TCRdb to the reads, yields one record per CDR3 protein. The profile covers about 1,100 distinct CDR3 sequences, with approximately 20% appearing a single time and 15% taken by the ten largest. These receptors originate from a human patient who had a liver transplant. Some of these T cells may belong to the graft donor.

This chain joins TRBV15 and TRBJ2-6; the D is unclear. V lost 0 bases and J lost 0, with 6 bases in between. CDR1 is LNHNV, CDR2 YYDKDF, per germline (reference sequence). The CDR3 extends over 16 amino acids. CDR3 residues: CATSRDQDSGANVLTF. CDR3 nucleotides: TGTGCCACCAGCAGAGATCAGGACTCTGGGGCCAACGTCCTGACTTTC.

The CDR3 coding sequence is TGTGCCAGCAGTGCCGCCGCTAGCGGGGGCGCAGATACGCAGTATTTT. Its translation is CASSAAASGGADTQYF. V and J are TRBV6-1 and TRBJ2-3; 10 nucleotides match TRBD2. The CDR3 runs to 16 residues. Trimming took 4 bases from V and 4 from J; bases not matched to a gene: 8. Germline CDR1 is MNHNS and CDR2 is SASEGT.

This clonotype was seen many times. This chain connects TRBV7-9 to TRBJ2-5; the D is unclear. CDR3 length: 12 amino acids. Germline CDR1 reads SEHNR; CDR2 reads FQNEAQ (reference sequence). V lost 6 bases, J lost 1 base, and 6 bases lay in between. For the CDR3, the DNA is TGTGCCAGCAGGAATTTCCAAGAGACCCAGTACTTC. Its translation: CASRNFQETQYF.

CDR3 sequence reads: CASRALNRDFGEQYF. CDR3 DNA: TGTGCCAGCCGCGCTTTAAACAGGGATTTTGGCGAGCAGTACTTC. The V and J genes are TRBV6-5 and TRBJ2-7, with D tentatively TRBD1 (6 bases). V was shortened by 8 bases and J by 6 bases, with 23 bases between the two germline ends. Germline V gives CDR1 MNHEY, CDR2 SVGAGI. CDR3 length equals 15 residues.

The chain uses TRBV7-6 and TRBJ2-1, with 11 positions matching TRBD2. Germline CDR1 is SGHVS and CDR2 is FNYEAQ. CDR3 length: 15 residues. The trim removed 5 bases at V and 8 bases at J, leaving 8 bases unmatched. Here the CDR3 reads CASSIVAGGVYEQFF. DNA for the CDR3: TGTGCCAGCAGCATAGTAGCGGGGGGGGTCTATGAGCAGTTCTTC.

This clonotype occurred once. A far larger clone is one nucleotide away, so this likely arose from a read error. V gene TRBV7-9 combines with J gene TRBJ2-7, with 11 bases that match TRBD2. The CDR3 covers 20 residues. The germline V gene has CDR1 SEHNR and CDR2 FQNEAQ (reference sequence). The trim removed 3 bases at V and 7 bases at J, leaving 23 bases unmatched. CDR3 in DNA: TGTGCCAGCAGCTTCCTAGCGGGGGGTCGTGATCGAACCTCCTACAATGAGCAGTACTTC. It encodes CASSFLAGGRDRTSYNEQYF.

This clonotype was seen only once. The chain is built from TRBV2 and TRBJ2-2, with D hard to call. Germline V gene sequence: CDR1 SNHLY, CDR2 FYNNEI. The V and J ends lost 4 bases and 7 bases respectively, with 10 bases between them. The CDR3 loop spans 13 amino acids. The CDR3 protein is CASSGLVFGELFF. The DNA for the CDR3 is TGTGCCAGCAGTGGATTAGTCTTCGGGGAGCTGTTTTTT.

By proportion, this clonotype is medium-sized. The chain couples TRBV5-4 to TRBJ1-2, with a possible D match to TRBD1 (6 bases). There are 15 residues in the CDR3. Trimming shortened V by 2 bases and J by 0 bases, and 11 bases separated the two germline ends. Germline V gives CDR1 SGHNT, CDR2 YYREEE (reference sequence). The CDR3 coding sequence is TGTGCCAGCAGCTTCGGAGGGGGGCCTAACTATGGCTACACCTTC. Its protein product is CASSFGGGPNYGYTF.

This clonotype has ten or more counts. The chain links TRBV12-3 or TRBV12-4 to TRBJ1-6; 10 bases agree with TRBD1. The CDR3 is made up of 15 amino acids. V shed 5 bases and J 7 bases; nucleotides not matched to a gene: 5. CDR3 region: CASSTRGQGNSPLHF. As DNA, the CDR3 is TGTGCCAGCAGTACACGGGGACAGGGGAATTCACCCCTCCACTTT.

By its share, this clonotype is medium-sized. The chain combines TRBV12-3 or TRBV12-4 with TRBJ1-1; D gene unclear. Deletions cut 1 base from V and 4 bases from J, with 10 bases between. This CDR3 contains 14 residues. The CDR3 DNA sequence: TGTGCCAGCAGTTTAGGTATAGGGAGCACTGAAGCTTTCTTT. It specifies CASSLGIGSTEAFF.

J is TRBJ1-1 and V is TRBV6-6; D might be TRBD1 (6 bases). The germline V and J ends were trimmed by 6 bases and 3 bases, with 17 bases remaining between them. This CDR3 region has 15 residues. Germline CDR1 reads MNHNY; CDR2 reads SVGAGI (reference sequence). The CDR3 loop reads CASSSGGQVDTEAFF. In nucleotides, the CDR3 is TGTGCCAGCAGCTCCGGGGGCCAAGTGGACACTGAAGCTTTCTTT.

This clonotype is categorized as large (0.1 to 1%). The chain uses TRBV16 and TRBJ2-1; D is undetermined. The CDR3 extends over 14 amino acids. The germline gives CDR1 KGHSY, CDR2 FQNENV. V shed 0 bases and J shed 8 bases, with 11 bases lying between them. CDR3 nucleotide sequence: TGTGCCAGCAGCCAATCAGCCGGCGGCTATGAGCAGTTCTTC. Protein product: CASSQSAGGYEQFF.

This clonotype occurred many times. The chain recombines TRBV11-2 with TRBJ2-7, with 9 bases that match TRBD1. The CDR3 consists of 16 residues. Germline assignment: CDR1 SGHAT and CDR2 FQNNGV. The trim removed 5 bases at V and 1 base at J, leaving 9 bases unmatched. The CDR3 bases are TGTGCCAGCAGCCCCCTTGGACAGGGGACTTCCTACGAGCAGTACTTC. Amino acid sequence: CASSPLGQGTSYEQYF.

This clonotype is deemed medium-sized. The V call is TRBV27, the J call TRBJ2-2, with D tentatively TRBD2 (5 bases). Germline-derived CDR1 and CDR2 are MNHEY and SMNVEV (reference sequence). Trimming stripped 3 bases from V and 2 bases from J, with 10 bases between. The CDR3 sequence is 15 residues long. The CDR3 DNA follows: TGTGCCAGCAGTTTTCGAGGGCTCAACACCGGGGAGCTGTTTTTT. Translated: CASSFRGLNTGELFF.